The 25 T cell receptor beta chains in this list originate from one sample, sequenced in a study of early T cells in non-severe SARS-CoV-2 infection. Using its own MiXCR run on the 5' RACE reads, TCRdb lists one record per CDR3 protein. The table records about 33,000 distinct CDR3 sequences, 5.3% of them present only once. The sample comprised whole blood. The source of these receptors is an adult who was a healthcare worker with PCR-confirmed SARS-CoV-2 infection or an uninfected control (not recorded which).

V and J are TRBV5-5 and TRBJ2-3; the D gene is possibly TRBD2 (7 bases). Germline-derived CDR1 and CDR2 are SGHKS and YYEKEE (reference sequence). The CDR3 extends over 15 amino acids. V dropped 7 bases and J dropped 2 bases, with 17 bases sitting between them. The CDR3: CASAGGRGHTDTQYF. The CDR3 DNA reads TGTGCCAGCGCCGGGGGGCGGGGTCACACAGATACGCAGTATTTT.

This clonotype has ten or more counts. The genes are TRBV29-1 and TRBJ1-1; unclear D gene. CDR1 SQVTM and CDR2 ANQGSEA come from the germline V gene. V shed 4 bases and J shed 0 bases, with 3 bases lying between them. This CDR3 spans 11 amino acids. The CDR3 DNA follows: TGCAGCGTTGTCGTGAACACTGAAGCTTTCTTT. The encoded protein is CSVVVNTEAFF.

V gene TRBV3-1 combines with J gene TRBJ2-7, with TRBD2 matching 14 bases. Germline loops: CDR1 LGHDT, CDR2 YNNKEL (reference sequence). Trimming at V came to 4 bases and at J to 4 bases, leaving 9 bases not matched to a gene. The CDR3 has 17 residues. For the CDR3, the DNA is TGTGCCAGCAGCCCATGGGGACTAGCGGGAGTAAGTTACGAGCAGTACTTC. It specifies CASSPWGLAGVSYEQYF.

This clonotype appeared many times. CDR3: CASDRATLPSEQYF. The CDR3 bases are TGTGCCAGCGACAGGGCCACCTTACCCTCCGAGCAGTACTTC. V is TRBV6-2 or TRBV6-3 and J is TRBJ2-7; 7 nucleotides align to TRBD1. V shed 8 bases and J 6 bases; nucleotides not matched to a gene: 13. This CDR3 is built from 14 residues. Germline V gene lookup returns CDR1 MNHEY and CDR2 SVGEGT.

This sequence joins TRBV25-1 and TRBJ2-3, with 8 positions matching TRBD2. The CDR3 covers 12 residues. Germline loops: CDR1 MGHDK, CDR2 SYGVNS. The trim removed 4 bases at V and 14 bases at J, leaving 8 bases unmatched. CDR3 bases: TGTGCCAGCAGTGGATGGACTAGCCGACCGTATTTT. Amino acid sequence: CASSGWTSRPYF.

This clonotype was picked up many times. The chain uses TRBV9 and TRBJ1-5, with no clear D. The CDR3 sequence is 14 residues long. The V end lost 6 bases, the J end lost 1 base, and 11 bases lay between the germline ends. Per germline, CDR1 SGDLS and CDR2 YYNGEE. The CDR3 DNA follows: TGTGCCAGCATACCGGGGTTGAGCAATCAGCCCCAGCATTTT. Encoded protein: CASIPGLSNQPQHF.

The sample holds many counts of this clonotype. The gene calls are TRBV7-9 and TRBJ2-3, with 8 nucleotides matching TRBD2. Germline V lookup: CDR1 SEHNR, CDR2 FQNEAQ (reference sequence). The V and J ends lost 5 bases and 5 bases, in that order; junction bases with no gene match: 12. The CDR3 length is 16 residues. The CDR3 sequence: CASSPGEREWLDTQYF. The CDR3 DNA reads TGTGCCAGCAGCCCGGGGGAGCGGGAGTGGTTAGATACGCAGTATTTT.

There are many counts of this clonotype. The CDR3 is CASSPPIGTGVGYTF. The CDR3 DNA sequence: TGTGCCAGCAGCCCCCCGATCGGGACAGGGGTTGGCTACACCTTC. The chain employs TRBV3-1 and TRBJ1-2; 10 nucleotides line up with TRBD1. The CDR3 is 15 amino acids. Trimming removed 4 bases from V and 7 bases from J; junction bases left unmatched: 9. The V gene's germline CDR1 is LGHDT and CDR2 YNNKEL (reference sequence). The whole variable domain, remainder taken from reference TRBV3-1 and TRBJ1-2, is DTAVSQTPKYLVTQMGNDKSIKCEQNLGHDTMYWYKQDSKKFLKIMFSYNNKELIINETVPNRFSPKSPDKAHLNLHINSLELGDSAVYFCASSPPIGTGVGYTFGSGTRLTVV.

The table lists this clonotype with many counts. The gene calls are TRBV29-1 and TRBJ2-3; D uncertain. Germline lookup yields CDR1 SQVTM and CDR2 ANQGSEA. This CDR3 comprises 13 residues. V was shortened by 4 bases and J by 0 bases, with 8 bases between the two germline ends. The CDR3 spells CSVGADSTDTQYF. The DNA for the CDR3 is TGCAGCGTTGGCGCAGACAGCACAGATACGCAGTATTTT.

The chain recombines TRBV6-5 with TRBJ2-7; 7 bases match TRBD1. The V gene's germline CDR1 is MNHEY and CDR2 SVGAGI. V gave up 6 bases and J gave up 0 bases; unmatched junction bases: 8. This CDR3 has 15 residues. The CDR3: CASRPGQFYSYEQYF. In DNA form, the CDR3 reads TGTGCCAGCAGGCCGGGACAGTTCTACTCCTACGAGCAGTACTTC.

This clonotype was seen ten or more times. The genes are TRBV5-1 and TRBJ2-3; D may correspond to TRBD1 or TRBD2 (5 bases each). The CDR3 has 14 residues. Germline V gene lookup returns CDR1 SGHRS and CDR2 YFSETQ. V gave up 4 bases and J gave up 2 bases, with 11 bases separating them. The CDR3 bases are TGCGCCAGCAGCCGGGACCATACCACAGATACGCAGTATTTT. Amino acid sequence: CASSRDHTTDTQYF. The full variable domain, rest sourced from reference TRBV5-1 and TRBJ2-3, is KAGVTQTPRYLIKTRGQQVTLSCSPISGHRSVSWYQQTPGQGLQFLFEYFSETQRNKGNFPGRFSGRQFSNSRSEMNVSTLELGDSALYLCASSRDHTTDTQYFGPGTRLTVL.

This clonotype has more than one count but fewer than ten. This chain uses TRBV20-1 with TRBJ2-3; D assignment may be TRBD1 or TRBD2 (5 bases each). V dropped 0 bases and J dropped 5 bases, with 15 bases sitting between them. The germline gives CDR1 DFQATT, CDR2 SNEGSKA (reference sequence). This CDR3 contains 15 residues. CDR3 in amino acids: CSARDGRGGEDTQYF. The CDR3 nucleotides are TGCAGTGCTAGAGATGGACGGGGCGGCGAAGATACGCAGTATTTT.

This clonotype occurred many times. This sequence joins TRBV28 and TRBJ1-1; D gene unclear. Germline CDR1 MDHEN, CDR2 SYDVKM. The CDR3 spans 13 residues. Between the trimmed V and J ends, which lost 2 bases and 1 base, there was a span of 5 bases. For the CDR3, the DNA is TGTGCCAGCAGTTTAAGGTGGAACACTGAAGCTTTCTTT. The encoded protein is CASSLRWNTEAFF.

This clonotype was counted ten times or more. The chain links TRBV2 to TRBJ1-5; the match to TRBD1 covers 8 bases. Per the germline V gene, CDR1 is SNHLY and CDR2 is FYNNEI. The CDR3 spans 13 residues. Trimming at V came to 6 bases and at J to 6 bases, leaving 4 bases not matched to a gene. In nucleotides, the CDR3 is TGTGCCAGCAGCGGACAGGGCACTCAGCCCCAGCATTTT. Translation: CASSGQGTQPQHF.

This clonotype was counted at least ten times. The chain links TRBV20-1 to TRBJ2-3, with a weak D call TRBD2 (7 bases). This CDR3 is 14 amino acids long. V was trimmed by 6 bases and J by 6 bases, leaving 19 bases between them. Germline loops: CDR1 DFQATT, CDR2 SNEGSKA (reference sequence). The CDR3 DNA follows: TGCAGTGCGATGGTAGGGGGGGCAAATGATACGCAGTATTTT. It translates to CSAMVGGANDTQYF.

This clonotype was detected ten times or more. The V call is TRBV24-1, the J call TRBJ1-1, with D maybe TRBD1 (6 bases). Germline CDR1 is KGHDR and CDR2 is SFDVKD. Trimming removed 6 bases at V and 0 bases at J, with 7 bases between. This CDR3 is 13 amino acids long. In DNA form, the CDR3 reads TGTGCCACCAGTCGGGGGCTGAACACTGAAGCTTTCTTT. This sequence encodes CATSRGLNTEAFF.

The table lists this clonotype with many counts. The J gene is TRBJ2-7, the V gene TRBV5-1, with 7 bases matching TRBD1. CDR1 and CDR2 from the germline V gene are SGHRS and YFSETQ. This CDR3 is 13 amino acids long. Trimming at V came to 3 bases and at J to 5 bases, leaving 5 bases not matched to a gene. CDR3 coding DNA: TGCGCCAGCAGCTCTCACAGGGGCCACGAGCAGTACTTC. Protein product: CASSSHRGHEQYF.

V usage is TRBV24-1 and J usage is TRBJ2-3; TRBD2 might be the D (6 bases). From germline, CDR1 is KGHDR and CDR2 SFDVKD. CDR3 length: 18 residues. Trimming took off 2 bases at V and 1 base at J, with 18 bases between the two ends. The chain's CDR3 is CATSDSNPGTYGTDTQYF. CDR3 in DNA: TGTGCCACCAGTGATTCCAATCCCGGGACTTACGGCACAGATACGCAGTATTTT.

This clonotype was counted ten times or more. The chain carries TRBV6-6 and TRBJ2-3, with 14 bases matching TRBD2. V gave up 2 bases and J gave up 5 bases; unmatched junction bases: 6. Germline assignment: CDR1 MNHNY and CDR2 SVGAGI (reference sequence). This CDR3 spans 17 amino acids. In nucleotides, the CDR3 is TGTGCCAGCAGTTACCCGACTAGCGGGGGGGTAGGAGATACGCAGTATTTT. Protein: CASSYPTSGGVGDTQYF.

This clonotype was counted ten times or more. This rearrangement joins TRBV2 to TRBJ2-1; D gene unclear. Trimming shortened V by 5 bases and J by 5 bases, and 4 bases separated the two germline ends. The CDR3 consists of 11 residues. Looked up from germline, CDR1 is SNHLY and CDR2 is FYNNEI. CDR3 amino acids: CASSPHNEQFF. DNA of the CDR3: TGTGCCAGCAGTCCACACAATGAGCAGTTCTTC.

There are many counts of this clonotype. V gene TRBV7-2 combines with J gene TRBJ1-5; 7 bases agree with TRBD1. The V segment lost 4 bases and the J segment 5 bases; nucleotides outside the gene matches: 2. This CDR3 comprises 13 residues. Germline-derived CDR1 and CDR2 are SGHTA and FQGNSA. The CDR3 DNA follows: TGTGCCAGCAGCTACGACAGGGATCAGCCCCAGCATTTT. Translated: CASSYDRDQPQHF.

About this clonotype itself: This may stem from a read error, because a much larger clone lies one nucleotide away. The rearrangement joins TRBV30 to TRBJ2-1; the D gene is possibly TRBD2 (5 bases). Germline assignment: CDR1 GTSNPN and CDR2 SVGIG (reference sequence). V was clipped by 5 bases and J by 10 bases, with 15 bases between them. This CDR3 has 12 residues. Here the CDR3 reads CAWCGLEGEQFF. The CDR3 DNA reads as TGTGCCTGGTGTGGACTTGAGGGCGAGCAGTTCTTC.

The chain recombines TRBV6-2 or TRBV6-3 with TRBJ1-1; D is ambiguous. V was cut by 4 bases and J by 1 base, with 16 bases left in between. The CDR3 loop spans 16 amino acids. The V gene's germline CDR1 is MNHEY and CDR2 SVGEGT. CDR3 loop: CASSSYTGIGNTEAFF. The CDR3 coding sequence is TGTGCCAGCAGTTCCTACACCGGGATTGGGAACACTGAAGCTTTCTTT.

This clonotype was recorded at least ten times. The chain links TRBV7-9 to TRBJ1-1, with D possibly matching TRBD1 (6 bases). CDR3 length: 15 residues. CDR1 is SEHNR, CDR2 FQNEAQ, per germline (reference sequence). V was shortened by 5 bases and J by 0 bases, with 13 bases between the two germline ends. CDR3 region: CASSPRTAMNTEAFF. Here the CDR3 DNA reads TGTGCCAGCAGCCCTCGGACAGCCATGAACACTGAAGCTTTCTTT.

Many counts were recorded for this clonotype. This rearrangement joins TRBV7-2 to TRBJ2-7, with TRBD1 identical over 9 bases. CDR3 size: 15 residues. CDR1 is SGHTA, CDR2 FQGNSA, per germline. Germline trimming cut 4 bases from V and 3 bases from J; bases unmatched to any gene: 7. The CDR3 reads CASSSSGDRVYEQYF. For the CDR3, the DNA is TGTGCCAGCAGCTCCTCTGGGGACAGGGTCTACGAGCAGTACTTC.